The 9 T cell receptor beta chains below all came from one sample that was sequenced in a study of CD8 T cells in ankylosing spondylitis. One entry per CDR3 protein, called by TCRdb with MiXCR from the 5' RACE reads. The sample has 250,000 to 350,000 distinct CDR3 sequences, under 25% seen once. The sample taken for sequencing was blood, either unsorted or a sorted T cell fraction (not recorded which). These receptors came from a female donor with ankylosing spondylitis or in good health (not recorded which).

In DNA form, the CDR3 reads TGTGCCAGCAGCTTGTGGGAAAGATCCTACGAGCAGTACTTC. It encodes CASSLWERSYEQYF. The chain is built from TRBV13 and TRBJ2-7; D remains ambiguous. Trimming took off 3 bases at V and 1 base at J, with 10 bases between the two ends. The CDR3 extends over 14 amino acids. Germline V gene sequence: CDR1 PRHDT, CDR2 FYEKMQ (reference sequence).

The chain links TRBV19 to TRBJ2-7; D is uncertain. V gave up 6 bases and J gave up 5 bases, with 14 bases separating them. The V gene's germline CDR1 is LNHDA and CDR2 SQIVND (reference sequence). The CDR3 is 13 amino acids. The CDR3 sequence: CASSPMGRDEQYF. The CDR3 nucleotides are TGTGCCAGTAGCCCGATGGGTAGGGACGAGCAGTACTTC.

This clonotype occurred many times. V is TRBV6-2 or TRBV6-3 and J is TRBJ2-5; no firm D call. The CDR3 consists of 11 residues. Germline V CDR1 and CDR2: MNHEY, SVGEGT. The V end lost 2 bases, the J end lost 5 bases, and 3 bases lay between the germline ends. CDR3 region: CASSYEETQYF. CDR3 bases: TGTGCCAGCAGTTACGAGGAGACCCAGTACTTC.

The chain has TRBV10-3 and TRBJ2-4; 9 nucleotides agree with TRBD1. Germline V lookup: CDR1 ENHRY, CDR2 SYGVKD. The CDR3 contains 16 residues. J gave up 9 bases and V 3 bases, and 12 bases lay outside the gene matches. The CDR3 DNA is TGTGCCATCAGTGATCCCGACAGGGGGACTACAGTCATTCAGTACTTC. Translated, it gives CAISDPDRGTTVIQYF.

The V and J genes are TRBV20-1 and TRBJ1-2; 7 bases are shared with TRBD1. J gave up 3 bases and V 6 bases, and 7 bases lay outside the gene matches. This CDR3 contains 13 residues. The V gene's germline CDR1 is DFQATT and CDR2 SNEGSKA (reference sequence). CDR3 amino acids: CSATRDRDYGYTF. In nucleotides, the CDR3 is TGCAGTGCCACCCGAGACAGGGACTATGGCTACACCTTC.

This clonotype was recorded at least ten times. V usage is TRBV12-3 or TRBV12-4 and J usage is TRBJ2-7, with D possibly being TRBD2 (5 bases). The CDR3 has 16 residues. The V gene lost 0 bases and the J gene lost 0 bases, with 12 bases spanning the gap. CDR3 sequence: CASSLALSGPSYEQYF. CDR3 bases: TGTGCCAGCAGTTTAGCGCTGAGCGGCCCCTCCTACGAGCAGTACTTC.

This chain joins TRBV4-3 and TRBJ2-5, with 10 bases aligning to TRBD2. The CDR3 sequence is 16 residues long. V was clipped by 1 base and J by 3 bases; unmatched bases: 5. The germline gives CDR1 LGHNA, CDR2 YSLEER. The CDR3 spells CASSQVGLAGEETQYF. CDR3 nucleotides: TGCGCCAGCAGCCAAGTGGGGCTAGCGGGAGAAGAGACCCAGTACTTC.

This sequence joins TRBV12-3 or TRBV12-4 and TRBJ2-2, with D possibly TRBD2 on 6 matching bases. V was shortened by 3 bases and J by 0 bases, with 11 bases between the two germline ends. The CDR3 has 16 amino acids. CDR3 DNA sequence: TGTGCCAGCAGTTTGGGCGGGACGGCGAACACCGGGGAGCTGTTTTTT. Translated, it gives CASSLGGTANTGELFF.

The rearrangement joins TRBV5-1 to TRBJ2-2; D gene uncertain. The CDR3 loop spans 13 amino acids. Germline V gene lookup returns CDR1 SGHRS and CDR2 YFSETQ. V gave up 4 bases and J gave up 4 bases, with 8 bases separating them. CDR3 DNA sequence: TGCGCCAGCAGCCAGTTGGCCACCGGGGAGCTGTTTTTT. This codes for CASSQLATGELFF.